The 4 T cell receptor beta chains reported below all come from one sample, sequenced in a study of T cells in localized non-small cell lung cancer. Assay used: immunoSEQ multiplex PCR; TCRdb lists only in-frame clones, some missing. This sample has about 52,000 clones; about 88% occur once, and the top ten carry around 16%. The source was PBMCs, collected before any cancer treatment. The source is a female donor with stage II lung adenocarcinoma.

The chain combines TRBV7-9 with TRBJ1-2, with 7 bases identical to TRBD1. Germline V gene sequence: CDR1 SEHNR, CDR2 FQNEAQ (reference sequence). This CDR3 has 15 residues. Trimming at V came to 1 base and at J to 3 bases, leaving 5 bases not matched to a gene. CDR3 amino acids: CASSLEGTEDYGYTF. In DNA, the CDR3 is TGTGCCAGCAGCTTAGAGGGGACAGAAGACTATGGCTACACCTTC.

J is TRBJ1-1 and V is TRBV9; 8 bases fit TRBD1. Germline values: CDR1 SGDLS, CDR2 YYNGEE. CDR3 length: 15 residues. With 3 bases clipped from V and 1 base from J, the junction kept 5 bases outside the gene matches. Here the CDR3 reads CASSAQGAGNTEAFF. CDR3 nucleotide sequence: TGTGCCAGCAGCGCGCAGGGGGCCGGGAACACTGAAGCTTTCTTT.

The chain couples TRBV7-6 to TRBJ1-2, with TRBD1 identical over 8 bases. J was trimmed by 5 bases and V by 1 base; bases with no gene match: 6. The CDR3 totals 15 residues. The germline V gene has CDR1 SGHVS and CDR2 FNYEAQ. This CDR3 reads CASSLETGGIYGYTF. CDR3 sequence (DNA): TGTGCCAGCAGCTTAGAAACAGGGGGAATTTATGGCTACACCTTC.

This clone was detected only once. The chain is built from TRBV6-1 and TRBJ1-1; no reliable D call. Looked up from germline, CDR1 is MNHNS and CDR2 is SASEGT. The CDR3 extends over 14 amino acids. Trimming cost V 4 bases and J 1 base, with 10 bases left between them. The CDR3 DNA is TGTGCCAGCAGTGTAGGGTCGGCGAACACTGAAGCTTTCTTT. This gives the protein CASSVGSANTEAFF.